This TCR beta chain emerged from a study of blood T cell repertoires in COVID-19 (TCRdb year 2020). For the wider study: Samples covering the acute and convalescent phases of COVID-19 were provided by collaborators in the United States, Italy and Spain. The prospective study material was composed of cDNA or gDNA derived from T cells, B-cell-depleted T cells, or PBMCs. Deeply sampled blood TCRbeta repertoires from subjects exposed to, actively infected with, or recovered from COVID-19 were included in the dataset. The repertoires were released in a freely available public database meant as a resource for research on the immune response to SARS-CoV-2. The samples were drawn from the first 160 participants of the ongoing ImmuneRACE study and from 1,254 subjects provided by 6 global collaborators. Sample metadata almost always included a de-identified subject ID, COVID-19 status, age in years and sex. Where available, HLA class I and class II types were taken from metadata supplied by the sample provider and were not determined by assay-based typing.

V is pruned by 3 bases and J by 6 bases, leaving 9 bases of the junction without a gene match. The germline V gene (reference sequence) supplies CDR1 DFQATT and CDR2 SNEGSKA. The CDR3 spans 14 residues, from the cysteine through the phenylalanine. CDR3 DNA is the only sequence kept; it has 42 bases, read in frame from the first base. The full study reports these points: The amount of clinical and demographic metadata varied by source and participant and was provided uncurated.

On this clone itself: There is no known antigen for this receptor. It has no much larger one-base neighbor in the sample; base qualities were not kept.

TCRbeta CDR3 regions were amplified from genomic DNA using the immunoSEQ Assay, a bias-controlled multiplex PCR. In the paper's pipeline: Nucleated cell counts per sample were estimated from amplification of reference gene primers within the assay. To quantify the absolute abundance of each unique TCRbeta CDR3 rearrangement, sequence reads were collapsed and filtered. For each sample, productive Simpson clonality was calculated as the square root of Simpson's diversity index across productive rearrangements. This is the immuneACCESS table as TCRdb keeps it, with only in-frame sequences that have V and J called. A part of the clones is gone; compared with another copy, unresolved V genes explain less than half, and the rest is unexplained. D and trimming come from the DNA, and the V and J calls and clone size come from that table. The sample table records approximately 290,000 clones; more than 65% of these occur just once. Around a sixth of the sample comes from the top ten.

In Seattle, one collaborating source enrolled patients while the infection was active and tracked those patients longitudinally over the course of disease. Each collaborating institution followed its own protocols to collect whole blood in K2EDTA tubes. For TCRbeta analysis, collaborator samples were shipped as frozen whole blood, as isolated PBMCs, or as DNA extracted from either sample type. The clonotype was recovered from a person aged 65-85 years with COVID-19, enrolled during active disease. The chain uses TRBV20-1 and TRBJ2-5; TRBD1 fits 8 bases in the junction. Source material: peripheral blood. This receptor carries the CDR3 CSASSSGGGQTQYF. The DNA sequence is TGCAGTGCTAGTTCTTCAGGGGGCGGTCAGACCCAGTACTTC.